These 5 T cell receptor beta chains originate from one sample sequenced in a study of molecular identifiers for immune sequencing clone quantification. Using its own MiXCR run on the PCR reads, TCRdb lists one record per CDR3 protein. Here the sample spans about 630,000 distinct CDR3 sequences, 25% being singletons. The sample taken for sequencing was naive CD8+ T cells from blood, with Jurkat cell RNA spiked in. Specified subset: FACS-sorted CD8+CD4-CCR7+CD45RA+ naive T cells. These receptors originate from a human donor in good health. Some libraries in this study had Jurkat cell RNA spiked in.

This clonotype was seen repeatedly, ten times or more. The CDR3 coding sequence is TGTGCCAGCAGCTTAACGTTAGGAGGGGAGGCTTTCTTT. This translates into CASSLTLGGEAFF. The genes are TRBV7-3 and TRBJ1-1; possibly TRBD1 for D (5 bases). Trimming took off 0 bases at V and 11 bases at J, with 13 bases between the two ends. Germline V CDR1 and CDR2: SGHTA, FQGTGA. The CDR3 has 13 residues.

This clonotype was detected many times. The gene calls are TRBV7-9 and TRBJ2-7; D is unclear. V gave up 5 bases and J gave up 0 bases, with 5 bases separating them. Germline V gene sequence: CDR1 SEHNR, CDR2 FQNEAQ (reference sequence). The CDR3 covers 12 residues. The CDR3 region has the DNA TGTGCCAGCAGCACCGCCTCCTACGAGCAGTACTTC. It yields the protein CASSTASYEQYF.

This clonotype was counted ten times or more. V gene TRBV5-5 combines with J gene TRBJ1-1, with no clear D. Germline V lookup: CDR1 SGHKS, CDR2 YYEKEE (reference sequence). Trimming removed 0 bases from V and 1 base from J, with 7 bases in between. The CDR3 contains 14 residues. CDR3 loop: CASSLVGQNTEAFF. CDR3 DNA: TGTGCCAGCAGCTTGGTCGGCCAGAACACTGAAGCTTTCTTT. Looking up the rest from reference TRBV5-5 and TRBJ1-1 gives the full variable domain: DAGVTQSPTHLIKTRGQQVTLRCSPISGHKSVSWYQQVLGQGPQFIFQYYEKEERGRGNFPDRFSARQFPNYSSELNVNALLLGDSALYLCASSLVGQNTEAFFGQGTRLTVV.

In this sample, this clonotype turned up a few times. The rearrangement links TRBV5-6 to TRBJ1-1; weak D call: TRBD1 (5 bases). Deletions cut 2 bases from V and 4 bases from J, with 12 bases between. Per germline, CDR1 SGHDT and CDR2 YYEEEE. CDR3 length: 14 residues. DNA for the CDR3: TGTGCCAGCAGCTTCGGGGAGGGGAGCACTGAAGCTTTCTTT. Residues: CASSFGEGSTEAFF. Based on the CDR3 plus reference TRBV5-6 and TRBJ1-1, the full variable domain is DAGVTQSPTHLIKTRGQQVTLRCSPKSGHDTVSWYQQALGQGPQFIFQYYEEEERQRGNFPDRFSGHQFPNYSSELNVNALLLGDSALYLCASSFGEGSTEAFFGQGTRLTVV.

The chain joins TRBV20-1 to TRBJ2-3; possible D gene TRBD2, 6 bases. Trimming took off 0 bases at V and 4 bases at J, with 23 bases between the two ends. Germline lookup yields CDR1 DFQATT and CDR2 SNEGSKA (reference sequence). CDR3 length: 18 amino acids. The CDR3 nucleotides are TGCAGTGCTAGAGATATAGGGCTAGCGACCTCCCTAGCAGATACGCAGTATTTT. Its protein is CSARDIGLATSLADTQYF.